This T cell receptor (beta chain) appears in the sequencing data of a study of blood T cell repertoires in COVID-19. The V end lost 7 bases, the J end lost 3 bases, and 9 bases lay between the germline ends. From germline, CDR1 is MDHEN and CDR2 SYDVKM. The length of the CDR3 is 13 residues. This clone was observed a handful of times. Produced via immunoSEQ multiplex PCR; TCRdb's table is partial and in-frame only. The data contain 150,000 to 200,000 clones, about 85% of them singletons. V usage is TRBV28 and J usage is TRBJ1-4; the D is unclear. This TCR was sampled from a woman of 80 years or more with COVID-19, enrolled during active disease. The sequencing input was peripheral blood. The CDR3 sequence: CASIGQPNEKLFF. The CDR3 region has the DNA TGTGCCAGCATTGGGCAGCCTAATGAAAAACTGTTTTTT.